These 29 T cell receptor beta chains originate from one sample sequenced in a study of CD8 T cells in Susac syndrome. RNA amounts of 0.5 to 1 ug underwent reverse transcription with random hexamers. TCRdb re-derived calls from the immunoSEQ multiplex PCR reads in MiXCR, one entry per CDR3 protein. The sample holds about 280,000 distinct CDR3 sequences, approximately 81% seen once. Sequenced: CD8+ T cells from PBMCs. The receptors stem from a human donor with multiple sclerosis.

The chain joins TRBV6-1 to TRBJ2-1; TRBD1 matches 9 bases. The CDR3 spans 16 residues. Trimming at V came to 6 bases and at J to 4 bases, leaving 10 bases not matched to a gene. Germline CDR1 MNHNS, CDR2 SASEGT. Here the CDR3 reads CASRAPDRGLYNEQFF. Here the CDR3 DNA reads TGTGCCAGCAGGGCCCCGGACAGGGGTTTATACAATGAGCAGTTCTTC.

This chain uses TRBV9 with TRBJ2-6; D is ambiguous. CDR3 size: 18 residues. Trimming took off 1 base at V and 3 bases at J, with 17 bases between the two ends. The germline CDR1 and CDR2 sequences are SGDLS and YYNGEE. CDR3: CASSVRAAPKGGANVLTF. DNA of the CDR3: TGTGCCAGCAGCGTAAGGGCGGCCCCGAAAGGTGGGGCCAACGTCCTGACTTTC.

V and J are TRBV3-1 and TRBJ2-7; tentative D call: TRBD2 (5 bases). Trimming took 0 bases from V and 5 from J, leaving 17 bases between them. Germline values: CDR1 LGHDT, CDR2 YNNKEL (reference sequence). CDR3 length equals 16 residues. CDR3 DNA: TGTGCCAGCAGCCAAGACGGGGAGATCGGTCTCCACGAGCAGTACTTC. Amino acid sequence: CASSQDGEIGLHEQYF.

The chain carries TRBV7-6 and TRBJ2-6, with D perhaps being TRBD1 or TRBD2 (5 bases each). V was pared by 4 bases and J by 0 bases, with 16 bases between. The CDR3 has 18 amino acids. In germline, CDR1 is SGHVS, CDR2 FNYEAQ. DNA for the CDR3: TGTGCCAGCAGCTCGTTCCGGGACGGAGACTCTGGGGCCAACGTCCTGACTTTC. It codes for CASSSFRDGDSGANVLTF.

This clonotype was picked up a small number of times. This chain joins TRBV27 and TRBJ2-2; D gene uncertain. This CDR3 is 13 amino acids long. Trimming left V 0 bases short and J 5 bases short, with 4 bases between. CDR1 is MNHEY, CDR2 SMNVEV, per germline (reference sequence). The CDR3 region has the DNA TGTGCCAGCAGTTTATCTCCGACCGGGGAGCTGTTTTTT. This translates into CASSLSPTGELFF.

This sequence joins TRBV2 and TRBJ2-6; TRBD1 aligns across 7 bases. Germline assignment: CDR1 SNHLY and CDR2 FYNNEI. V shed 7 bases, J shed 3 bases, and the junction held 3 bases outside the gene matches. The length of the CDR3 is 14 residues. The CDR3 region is CASKGAGGANVLTF. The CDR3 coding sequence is TGTGCCAGCAAGGGGGCTGGTGGGGCCAACGTCCTGACTTTC. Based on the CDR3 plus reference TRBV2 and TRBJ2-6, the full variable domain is EPEVTQTPSHQVTQMGQEVILRCVPISNHLYFYWYRQILGQKVEFLVSFYNNEISEKSEIFDDQFSVERPDGSNFTLKIRSTKLEDSAMYFCASKGAGGANVLTFGAGSRLTVL.

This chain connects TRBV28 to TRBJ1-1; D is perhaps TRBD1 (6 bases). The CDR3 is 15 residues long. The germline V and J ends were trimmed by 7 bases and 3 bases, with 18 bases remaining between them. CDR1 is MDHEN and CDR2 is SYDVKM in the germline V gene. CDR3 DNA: TGTGCCAGCACCAACCTGTCGGGACATGACACTGAAGCTTTCTTT. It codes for CASTNLSGHDTEAFF.

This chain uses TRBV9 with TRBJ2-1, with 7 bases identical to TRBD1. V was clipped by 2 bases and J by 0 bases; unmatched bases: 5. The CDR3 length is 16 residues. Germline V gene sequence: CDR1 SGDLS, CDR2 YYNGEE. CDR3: CASSVQGVSSYNEQFF. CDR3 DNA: TGTGCCAGCAGCGTCCAGGGGGTGAGCTCCTACAATGAGCAGTTCTTC.

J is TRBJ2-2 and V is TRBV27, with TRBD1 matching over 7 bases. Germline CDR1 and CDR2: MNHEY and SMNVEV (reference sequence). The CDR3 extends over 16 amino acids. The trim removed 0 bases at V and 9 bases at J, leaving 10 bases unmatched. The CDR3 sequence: CASSLSQTGPHRELFF. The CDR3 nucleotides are TGTGCCAGCAGTTTATCCCAGACAGGGCCTCACCGGGAGCTGTTTTTT.

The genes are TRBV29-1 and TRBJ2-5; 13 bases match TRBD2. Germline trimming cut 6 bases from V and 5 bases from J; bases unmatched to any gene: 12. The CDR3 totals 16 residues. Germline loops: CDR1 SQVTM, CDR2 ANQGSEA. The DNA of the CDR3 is TGCAGCGTGGGGGGGACAGTGACTAGCGGGAGGGAGACCCAGTACTTC. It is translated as CSVGGTVTSGRETQYF.

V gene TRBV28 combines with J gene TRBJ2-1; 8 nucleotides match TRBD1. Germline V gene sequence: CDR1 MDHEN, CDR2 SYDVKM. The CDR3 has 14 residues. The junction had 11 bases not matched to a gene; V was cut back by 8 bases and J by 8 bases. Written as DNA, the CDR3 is TGTGCCAGCCGCGGACAGGGTATAGTTGATGAGCAGTTCTTC. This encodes CASRGQGIVDEQFF.

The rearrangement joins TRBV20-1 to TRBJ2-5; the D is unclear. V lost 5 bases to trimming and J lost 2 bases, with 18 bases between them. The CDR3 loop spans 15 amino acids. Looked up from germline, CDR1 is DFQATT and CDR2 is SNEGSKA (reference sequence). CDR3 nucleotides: TGCAGTGCTCTAGAAGTGCACCGGCTACAAGAGACCCAGTACTTC. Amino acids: CSALEVHRLQETQYF.

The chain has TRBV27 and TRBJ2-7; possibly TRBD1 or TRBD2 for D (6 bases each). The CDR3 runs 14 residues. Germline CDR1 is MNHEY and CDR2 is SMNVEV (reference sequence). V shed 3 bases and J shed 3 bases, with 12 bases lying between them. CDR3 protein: CASSFTGADYEQYF. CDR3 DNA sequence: TGTGCCAGCAGTTTCACGGGGGCAGACTACGAGCAGTACTTC.

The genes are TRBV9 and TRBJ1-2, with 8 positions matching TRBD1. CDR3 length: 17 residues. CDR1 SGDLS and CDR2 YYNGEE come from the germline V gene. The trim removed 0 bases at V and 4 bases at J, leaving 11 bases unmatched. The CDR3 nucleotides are TGTGCCAGCAGCGTAGGGGGGGCCGGGACAGGTCTCTATGGCTACACCTTC. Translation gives CASSVGGAGTGLYGYTF.

The CDR3 loop reads CASSSLAGGPAEQYF. DNA for the CDR3: TGTGCCAGCAGTTCCTTAGCGGGAGGGCCGGCCGAGCAGTACTTC. The V call is TRBV27, the J call TRBJ2-7; 11 bases match TRBD2. Germline lookup yields CDR1 MNHEY and CDR2 SMNVEV (reference sequence). Trimming took 4 bases from V and 6 from J; bases not matched to a gene: 8. This CDR3 is 15 amino acids long.

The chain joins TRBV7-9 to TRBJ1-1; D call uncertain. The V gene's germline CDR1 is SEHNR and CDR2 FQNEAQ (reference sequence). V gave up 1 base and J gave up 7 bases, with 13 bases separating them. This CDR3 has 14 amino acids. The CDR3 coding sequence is TGTGCCAGCAGCTTAGTGAGCAGCGTATATGAAGCTTTCTTT. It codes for CASSLVSSVYEAFF.

CDR3 residues: CASSDTGTDGTDTQYF. The CDR3 nucleotides read TGTGCCAGCAGTGATACTGGGACGGATGGCACAGATACGCAGTATTTT. This chain connects TRBV2 to TRBJ2-3; D may correspond to TRBD1 or TRBD2 (5 bases each). The CDR3 is made up of 16 amino acids. The ends were cut back, 3 bases at V and 1 base at J, with 14 bases in the middle. The germline V gene encodes CDR1 SNHLY and CDR2 FYNNEI.

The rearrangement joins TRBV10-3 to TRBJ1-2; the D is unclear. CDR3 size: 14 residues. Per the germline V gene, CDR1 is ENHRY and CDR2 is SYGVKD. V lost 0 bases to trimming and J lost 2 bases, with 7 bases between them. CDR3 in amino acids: CAISESLGNYGYTF. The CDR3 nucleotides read TGTGCCATCAGTGAGTCGTTAGGGAACTATGGCTACACCTTC.

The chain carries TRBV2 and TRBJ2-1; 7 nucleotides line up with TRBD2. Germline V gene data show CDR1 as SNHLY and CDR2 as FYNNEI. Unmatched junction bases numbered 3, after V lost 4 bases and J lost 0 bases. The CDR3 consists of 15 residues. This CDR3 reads CASSVAGRSYNEQFF. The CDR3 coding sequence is TGTGCCAGCAGTGTAGCGGGTCGCTCCTACAATGAGCAGTTCTTC.

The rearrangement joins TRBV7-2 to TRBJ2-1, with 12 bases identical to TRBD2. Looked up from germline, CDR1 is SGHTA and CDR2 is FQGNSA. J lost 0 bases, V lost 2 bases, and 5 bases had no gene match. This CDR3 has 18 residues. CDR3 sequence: CASSLRLAGAHSYNEQFF. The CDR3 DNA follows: TGTGCCAGCAGCTTAAGACTAGCGGGAGCCCACTCCTACAATGAGCAGTTCTTC.

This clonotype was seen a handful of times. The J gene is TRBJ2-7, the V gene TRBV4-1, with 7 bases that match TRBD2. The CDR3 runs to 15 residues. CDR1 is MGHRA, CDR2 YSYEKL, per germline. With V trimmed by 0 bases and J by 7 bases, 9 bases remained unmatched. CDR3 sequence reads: CASSQDLGGSREQYF. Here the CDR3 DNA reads TGCGCCAGCAGCCAAGATTTGGGCGGGAGTAGGGAGCAGTACTTC.

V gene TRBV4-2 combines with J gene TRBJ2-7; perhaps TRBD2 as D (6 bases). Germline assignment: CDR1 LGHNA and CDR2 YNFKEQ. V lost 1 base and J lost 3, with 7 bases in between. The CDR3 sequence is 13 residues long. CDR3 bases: TGTGCCAGCAGCCAAGCGACTAGCTACGAGCAGTACTTC. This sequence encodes CASSQATSYEQYF.

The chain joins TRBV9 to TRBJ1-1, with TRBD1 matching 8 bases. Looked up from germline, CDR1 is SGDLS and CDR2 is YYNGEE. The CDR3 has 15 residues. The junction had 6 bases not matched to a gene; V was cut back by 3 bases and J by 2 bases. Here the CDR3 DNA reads TGTGCCAGCAGCGACTTACAGGGGGGTAACACTGAAGCTTTCTTT. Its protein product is CASSDLQGGNTEAFF.

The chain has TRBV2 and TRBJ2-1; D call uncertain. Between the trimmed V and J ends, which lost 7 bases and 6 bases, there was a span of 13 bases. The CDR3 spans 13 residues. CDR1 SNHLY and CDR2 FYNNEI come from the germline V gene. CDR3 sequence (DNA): TGTGCCAGCATCACCGTGCCAGGCAATGAGCAGTTCTTC. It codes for CASITVPGNEQFF.

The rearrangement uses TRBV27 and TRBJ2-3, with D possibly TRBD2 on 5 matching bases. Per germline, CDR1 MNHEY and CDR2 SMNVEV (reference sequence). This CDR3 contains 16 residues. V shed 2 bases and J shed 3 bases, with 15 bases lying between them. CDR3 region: CASSLRGYLGTDTQYF. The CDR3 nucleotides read TGTGCCAGCAGTTTACGGGGTTATTTGGGGACAGATACGCAGTATTTT.

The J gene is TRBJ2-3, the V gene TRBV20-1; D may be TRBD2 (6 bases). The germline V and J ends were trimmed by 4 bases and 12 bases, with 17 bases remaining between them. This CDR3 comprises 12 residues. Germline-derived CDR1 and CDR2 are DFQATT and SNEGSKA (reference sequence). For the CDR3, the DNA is TGCAGTGCTAACCCCCTGACGGGAGTTCAGTATTTT. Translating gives CSANPLTGVQYF.

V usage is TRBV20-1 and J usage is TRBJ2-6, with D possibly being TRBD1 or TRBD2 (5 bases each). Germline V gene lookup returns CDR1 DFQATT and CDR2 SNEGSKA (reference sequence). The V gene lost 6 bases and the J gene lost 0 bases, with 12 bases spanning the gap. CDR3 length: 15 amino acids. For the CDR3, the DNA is TGCAGTGCCATCGGGGCCCACTCTGGGGCCAACGTCCTGACTTTC. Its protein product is CSAIGAHSGANVLTF.

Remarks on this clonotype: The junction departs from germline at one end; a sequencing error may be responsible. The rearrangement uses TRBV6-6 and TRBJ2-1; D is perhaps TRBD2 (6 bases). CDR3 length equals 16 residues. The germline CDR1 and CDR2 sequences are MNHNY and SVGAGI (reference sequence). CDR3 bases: TGTGCCAGCAGTTGGGACTTACTGAGCTCCTGCAATGAGCAGTTCTTC. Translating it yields CASSWDLLSSCNEQFF.

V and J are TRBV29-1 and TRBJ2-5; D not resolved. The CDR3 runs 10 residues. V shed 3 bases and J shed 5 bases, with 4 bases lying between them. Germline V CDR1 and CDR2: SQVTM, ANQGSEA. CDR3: CSVEEETQYF. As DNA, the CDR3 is TGCAGCGTTGAGGAGGAGACCCAGTACTTC. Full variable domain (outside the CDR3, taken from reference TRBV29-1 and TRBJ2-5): SAVISQKPSRDICQRGTSLTIQCQVDSQVTMMFWYRQQPGQSLTLIATANQGSEATYESGFVIDKFPISRPNLTFSTLTVSNMSPEDSSIYLCSVEEETQYFGPGTRLLVL.